This TCR beta chain was observed in a study of Ad26.COV2.S vaccination and SARS-CoV-2 variants. The protocol was immunoSEQ multiplex PCR, while the TCRdb copy is restricted to in-frame clones and leaves out a portion. Of 450,000 to 550,000 clones in the sample, 80% to 90% were seen once. Treatment in this sample: 15 to 20 received Ad26.COV2.S at low or high dose, single or two shots; 5 received placebo; per-sample allocation not given. Material that was analyzed had been drawn on day 63 after the first vaccine or placebo injection. The ends lost 4 bases at V and 2 bases at J; junction bases unmatched: 7. This CDR3 has 18 residues. Germline values: CDR1 LNHDA, CDR2 SQIVND (reference sequence). This clone was found once.

The receptor's source is a person between 18 and 65 years old who received the Ad26.COV2.S COVID-19 vaccine or a placebo. This sample comprised peripheral blood, obtained in a trial of Ad26.COV2.S vaccine versus placebo. The chain joins TRBV19 to TRBJ2-2; TRBD2 matches 13 bases. The CDR3 sequence: CASSTGLAGVLNTGELFF. The CDR3 DNA sequence: TGTGCCAGTAGTACCGGACTAGCGGGAGTACTCAACACCGGGGAGCTGTTTTTT.